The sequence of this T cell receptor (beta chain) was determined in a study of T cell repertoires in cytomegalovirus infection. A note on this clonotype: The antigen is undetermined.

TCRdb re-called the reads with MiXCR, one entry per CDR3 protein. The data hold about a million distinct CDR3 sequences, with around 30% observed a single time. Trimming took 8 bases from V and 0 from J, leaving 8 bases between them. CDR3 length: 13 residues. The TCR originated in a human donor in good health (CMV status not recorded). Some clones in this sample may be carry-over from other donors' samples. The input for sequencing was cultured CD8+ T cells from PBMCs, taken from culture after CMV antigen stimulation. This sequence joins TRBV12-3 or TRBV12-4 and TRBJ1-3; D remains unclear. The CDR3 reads CASGTYSGNTIYF. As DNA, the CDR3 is TGTGCCAGCGGTACCTACTCTGGAAACACCATATATTTT.